This T cell receptor (beta chain) emerged from a study of T cells after yellow fever vaccination. Broader study findings: The secondary response was weaker, and its peak arrived faster, on day 5 versus 15.

TCRdb ran MiXCR on the 5' RACE reads and lists one entry per CDR3 protein. The sample yields fewer than 350,000 distinct CDR3 sequences, approximately 4% seen once. The table lists this clonotype with a few counts. Its antigen is unidentified. Germline V gene sequence: CDR1 SGHRS, CDR2 YFSETQ. The CDR3 loop spans 15 amino acids. Trimming at V came to 5 bases and at J to 3 bases, leaving 5 bases not matched to a gene. The chain employs TRBV5-1 and TRBJ2-2; 9 bases are a match to TRBD1. The specimen comprised PBMCs, sampled 15 days after the yellow fever booster vaccination. This sequence originates from a man aged 18-30 years who received the YFV17D yellow fever vaccine. CDR3 bases: TGCGCCAGCAGGTACCGGGACAGGGACACCGGGGAGCTGTTTTTT. Protein sequence: CASRYRDRDTGELFF.